The sequence of this T cell receptor beta chain was determined in a study of cytomegalovirus exposure and HLA in healthy donors. General observations from the study: There were 150 or so TCR beta chains listed as cytomegalovirus-associated. The tendency of first-cohort TCR clusters to co-occur in the 120 validation repertoires was identified by a subsequent analysis. A classifier reportedly called cytomegalovirus status with high sensitivity and specificity.

While the first cohort had 700 or so subjects, the donors belonged to the separate validation cohort of roughly 130 subjects. This table comes from immunoSEQ multiplex PCR, and its TCRdb copy is limited to in-frame clones, with some not included. In the table there are approximately 300,000 clones, roughly 90% of which are singletons. About this clone itself: Its cognate antigen is unknown.

The length of the CDR3 is 15 residues. After removal of 9 bases from V and 1 base from J, the junction contained 8 bases not matched to a gene. CDR1 is MRHNA and CDR2 is SNTAGT in the germline V gene. Sequenced input: PBMCs. The rearrangement joins TRBV6-4 to TRBJ2-2; 7 bases map to TRBD1. This clonotype was sampled from a young woman in good health and CMV-seronegative. The CDR3 region has the DNA TGTGCCAGTAGTAGGGACAGCCTGAACACCGGGGAGCTGTTTTTT. It translates to CASSRDSLNTGELFF.